This T cell receptor beta chain appears in the sequencing data of a study of blood T cell repertoires in COVID-19. About the study: Sites across the United States, Italy and Spain contributed samples from acute and convalescent COVID-19. Sample material is recorded as cDNA or gDNA derived from T cells, B-cell-depleted T cells, or PBMCs.

Authors' data handling: Reference gene primer amplification gave estimated nucleated cell counts. The repertoire was sequenced with immunoSEQ multiplex PCR; TCRdb's copy has only in-frame clones and lacks some. That table supplies the V and J calls and clone size; D and trimming were determined from the DNA. The table records over 60,000 clones, about 75% of them present only once. CDR1 is MDHEN, CDR2 SYDVKM, per germline. This CDR3 spans 14 amino acids. J was trimmed by 4 bases and V by 6 bases; bases with no gene match: 7. Input material: peripheral blood. The rearrangement links TRBV28 to TRBJ1-2; 8 nucleotides agree with TRBD1. This receptor was obtained from a woman of 80 years or more with acute or convalescent COVID-19. The CDR3 loop reads CASRPQTGGYGYTF. The DNA for the CDR3 is TGTGCCAGCAGACCTCAAACAGGGGGCTATGGCTACACCTTC.